Reported below is one TCR beta chain. Germline V gene data show CDR1 as SGHRS and CDR2 as YFSETQ. V was shortened by 1 base and J by 10 bases, with 15 bases between the two germline ends. The CDR3 has 15 residues. This record belongs to a study of T cells after somatic rescue of genetic block. Only in-frame clones appear in the TCRdb table, and some are missing; sequencing was by immunoSEQ multiplex PCR. The sample contains about 88,000 clones, 75% to 90% of which appear only once. The sequence derives from a woman under 30. Sequences were obtained from peripheral blood mononuclear cells (PBMCs). This chain links TRBV5-1 with TRBJ1-6; D unresolved. CDR3: CASSLQGSVGSPLHF. DNA of the CDR3: TGCGCCAGCAGCTTGCAAGGGAGCGTCGGCTCACCCCTCCACTTT.